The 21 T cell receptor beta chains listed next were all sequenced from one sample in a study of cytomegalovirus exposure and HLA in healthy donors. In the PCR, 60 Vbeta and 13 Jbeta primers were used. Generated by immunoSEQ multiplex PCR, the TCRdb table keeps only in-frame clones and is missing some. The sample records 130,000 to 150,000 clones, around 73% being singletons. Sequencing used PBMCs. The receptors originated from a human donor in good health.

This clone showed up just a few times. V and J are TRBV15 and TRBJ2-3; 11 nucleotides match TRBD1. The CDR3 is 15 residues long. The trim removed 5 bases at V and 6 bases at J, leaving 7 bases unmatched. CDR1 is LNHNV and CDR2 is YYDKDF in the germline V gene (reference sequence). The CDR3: CATSFGQGAGDTQYF. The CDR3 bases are TGTGCCACCAGCTTTGGACAGGGGGCGGGTGATACGCAGTATTTT. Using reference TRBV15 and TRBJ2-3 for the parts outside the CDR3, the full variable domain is DAMVIQNPRYQVTQFGKPVTLSCSQTLNHNVMYWYQQKSSQAPKLLFHYYDKDFNNEADTPDNFQSRRPNTSFCFLDIRSPGLGDTAMYLCATSFGQGAGDTQYFGPGTRLTVL.

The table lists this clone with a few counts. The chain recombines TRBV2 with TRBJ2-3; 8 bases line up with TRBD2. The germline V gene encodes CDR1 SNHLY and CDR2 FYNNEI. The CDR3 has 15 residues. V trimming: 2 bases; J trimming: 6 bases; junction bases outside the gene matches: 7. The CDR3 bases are TGTGCCAGCAGTGAACAGAGCGGGAGAGCGGATACGCAGTATTTT. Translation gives CASSEQSGRADTQYF.

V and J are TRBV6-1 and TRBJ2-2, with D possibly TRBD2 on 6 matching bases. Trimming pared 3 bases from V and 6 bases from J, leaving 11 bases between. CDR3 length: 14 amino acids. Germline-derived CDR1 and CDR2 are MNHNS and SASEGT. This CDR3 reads CASSERRAAGELFF. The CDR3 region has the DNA TGTGCCAGCAGTGAGAGGAGGGCGGCCGGGGAGCTGTTTTTT.

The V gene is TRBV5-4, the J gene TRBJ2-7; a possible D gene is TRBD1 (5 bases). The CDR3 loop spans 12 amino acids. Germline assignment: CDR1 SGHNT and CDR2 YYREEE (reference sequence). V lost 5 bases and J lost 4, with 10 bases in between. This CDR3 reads CASSFQGYEQYF. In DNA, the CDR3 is TGTGCCAGCAGTTTTCAGGGATACGAGCAGTACTTC.

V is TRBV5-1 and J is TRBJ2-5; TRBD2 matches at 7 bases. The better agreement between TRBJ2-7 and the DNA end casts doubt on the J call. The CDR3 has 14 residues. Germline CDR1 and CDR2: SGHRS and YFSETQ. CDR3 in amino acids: CASSRPGGPYEQYF. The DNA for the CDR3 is TGCGCCAGCAGCCGACCGGGGGGTCCGTACGAGCAGTACTTC.

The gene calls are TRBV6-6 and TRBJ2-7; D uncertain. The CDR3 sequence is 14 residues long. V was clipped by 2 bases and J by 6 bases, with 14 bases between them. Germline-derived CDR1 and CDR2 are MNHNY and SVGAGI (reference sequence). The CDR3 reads CASSYGQSAGEQYF. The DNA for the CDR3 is TGTGCCAGCAGTTACGGGCAGTCCGCCGGCGAGCAGTACTTC.

CDR3 amino acids: CASSQSGGGTDTQYF. The DNA for the CDR3 is TGTGCCAGCAGTCAAAGCGGGGGGGGCACAGATACGCAGTATTTT. V and J are TRBV7-3 and TRBJ2-3; 10 bases are shared with TRBD2. The CDR3 spans 15 residues. The V segment lost 6 bases and the J segment 1 base; nucleotides outside the gene matches: 4. Germline V gives CDR1 SGHTA, CDR2 FQGTGA.

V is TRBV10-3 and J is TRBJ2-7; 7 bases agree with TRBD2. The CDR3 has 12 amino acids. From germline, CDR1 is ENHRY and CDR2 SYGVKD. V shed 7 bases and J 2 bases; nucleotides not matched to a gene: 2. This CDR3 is CAITSGAYEQYF. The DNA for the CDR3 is TGTGCCATCACGAGCGGGGCCTACGAGCAGTACTTC.

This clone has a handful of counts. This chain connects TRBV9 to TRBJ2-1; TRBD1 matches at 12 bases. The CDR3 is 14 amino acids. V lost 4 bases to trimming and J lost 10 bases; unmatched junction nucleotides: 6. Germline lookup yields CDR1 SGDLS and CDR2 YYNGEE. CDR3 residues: CASSMGTGGMEQFF. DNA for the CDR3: TGTGCCAGCAGCATGGGGACAGGGGGCATGGAGCAGTTCTTC.

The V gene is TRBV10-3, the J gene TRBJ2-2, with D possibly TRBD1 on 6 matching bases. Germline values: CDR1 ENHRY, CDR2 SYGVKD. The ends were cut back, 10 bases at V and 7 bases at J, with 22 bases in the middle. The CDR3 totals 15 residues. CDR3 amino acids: CATKLLQGPGGELFF. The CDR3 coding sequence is TGTGCCACGAAACTCCTGCAGGGGCCGGGCGGGGAGCTGTTTTTT.

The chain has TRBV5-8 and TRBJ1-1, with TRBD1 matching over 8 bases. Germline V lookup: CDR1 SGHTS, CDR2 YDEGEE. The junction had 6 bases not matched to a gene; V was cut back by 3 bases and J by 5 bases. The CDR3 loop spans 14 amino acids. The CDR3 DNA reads TGTGCCAGCAGCTCCGACAGGGGTTTTACTGAAGCTTTCTTT. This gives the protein CASSSDRGFTEAFF.

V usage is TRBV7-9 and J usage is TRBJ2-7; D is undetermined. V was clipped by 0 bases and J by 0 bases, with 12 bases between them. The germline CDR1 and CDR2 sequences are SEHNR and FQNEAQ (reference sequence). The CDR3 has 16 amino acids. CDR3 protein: CASSLALYSSSYEQYF. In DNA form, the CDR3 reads TGTGCCAGCAGCTTAGCCCTGTATTCCAGCTCCTACGAGCAGTACTTC.

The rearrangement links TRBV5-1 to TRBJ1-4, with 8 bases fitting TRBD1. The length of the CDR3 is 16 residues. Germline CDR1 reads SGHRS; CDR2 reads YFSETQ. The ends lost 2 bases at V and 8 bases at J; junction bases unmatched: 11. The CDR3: CASSFSGGGDVEKLFF. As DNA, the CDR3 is TGCGCCAGCAGCTTTTCAGGGGGCGGTGACGTGGAAAAACTGTTTTTT.

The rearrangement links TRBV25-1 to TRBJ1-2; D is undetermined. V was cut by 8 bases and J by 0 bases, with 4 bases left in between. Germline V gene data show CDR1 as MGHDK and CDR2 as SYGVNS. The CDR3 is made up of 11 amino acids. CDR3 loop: CASGANYGYTF. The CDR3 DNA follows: TGTGCCAGCGGAGCTAACTATGGCTACACCTTC.

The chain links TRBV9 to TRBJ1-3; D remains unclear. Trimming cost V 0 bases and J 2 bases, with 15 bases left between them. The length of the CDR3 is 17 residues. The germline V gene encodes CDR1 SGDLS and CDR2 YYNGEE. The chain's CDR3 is CASSVGLRGGAGNTIYF. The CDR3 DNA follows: TGTGCCAGCAGCGTAGGGCTTCGGGGAGGCGCTGGAAACACCATATATTTT.

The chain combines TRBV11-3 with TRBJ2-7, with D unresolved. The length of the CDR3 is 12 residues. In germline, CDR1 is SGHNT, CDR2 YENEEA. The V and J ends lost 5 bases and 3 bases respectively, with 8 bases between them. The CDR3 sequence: CASSLNSYEQYF. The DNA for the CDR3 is TGTGCCAGCAGCCTTAATAGCTACGAGCAGTACTTC. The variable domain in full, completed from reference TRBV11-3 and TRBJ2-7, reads EAGVVQSPRYKIIEKKQPVAFWCNPISGHNTLYWYLQNLGQGPELLIRYENEEAVDDSQLPKDRFSAERLKGVDSTLKIQPAELGDSAVYLCASSLNSYEQYFGPGTRLTVT.

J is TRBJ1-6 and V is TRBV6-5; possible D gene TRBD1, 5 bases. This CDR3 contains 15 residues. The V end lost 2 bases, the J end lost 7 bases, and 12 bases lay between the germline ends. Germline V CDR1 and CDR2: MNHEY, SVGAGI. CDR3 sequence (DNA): TGTGCCAGCAGTTACGGGGGGGTAGGGAATTCACCCCTCCACTTT. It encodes CASSYGGVGNSPLHF.

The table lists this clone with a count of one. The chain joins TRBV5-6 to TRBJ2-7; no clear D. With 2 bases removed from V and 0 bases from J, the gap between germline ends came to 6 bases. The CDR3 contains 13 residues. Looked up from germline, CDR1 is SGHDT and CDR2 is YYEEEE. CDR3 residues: CASSFGTSYEQYF. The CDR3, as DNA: TGTGCCAGCAGCTTTGGCACCTCCTACGAGCAGTACTTC.

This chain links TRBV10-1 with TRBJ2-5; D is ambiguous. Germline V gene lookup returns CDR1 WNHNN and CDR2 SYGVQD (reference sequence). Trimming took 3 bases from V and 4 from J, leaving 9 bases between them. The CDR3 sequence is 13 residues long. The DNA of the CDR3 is TGCGCCAGCAGTGAAGCCCCGGGAGAGACCCAGTACTTC. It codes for CASSEAPGETQYF.

In DNA, the CDR3 is TGTGCCAGCAGCAAAACCGGGAGAAACACTGAAGCTTTCTTT. This translates into CASSKTGRNTEAFF. The chain uses TRBV27 and TRBJ1-1, with D hard to call. The length of the CDR3 is 14 residues. Germline V gene sequence: CDR1 MNHEY, CDR2 SMNVEV (reference sequence). V dropped 6 bases and J dropped 2 bases, with 13 bases sitting between them.

This CDR3 reads CASRSPEETQYF. As DNA, the CDR3 is TGTGCCAGCAGGTCTCCAGAAGAGACCCAGTACTTC. This chain connects TRBV6-5 to TRBJ2-5; D unresolved. Germline V CDR1 and CDR2: MNHEY, SVGAGI. This CDR3 is 12 amino acids long. Trimming left V 6 bases short and J 3 bases short, with 8 bases between.